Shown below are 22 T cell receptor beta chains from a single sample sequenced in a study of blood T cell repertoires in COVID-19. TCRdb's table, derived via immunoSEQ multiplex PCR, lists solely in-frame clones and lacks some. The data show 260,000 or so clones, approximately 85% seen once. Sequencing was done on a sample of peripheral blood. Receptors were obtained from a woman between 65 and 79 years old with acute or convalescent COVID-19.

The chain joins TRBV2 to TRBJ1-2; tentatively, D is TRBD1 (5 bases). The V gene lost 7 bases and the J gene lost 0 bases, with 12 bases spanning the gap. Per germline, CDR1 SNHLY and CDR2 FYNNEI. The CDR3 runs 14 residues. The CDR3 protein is CASIRTTTNYGYTF. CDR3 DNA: TGTGCCAGCATCCGGACAACAACTAACTATGGCTACACCTTC.

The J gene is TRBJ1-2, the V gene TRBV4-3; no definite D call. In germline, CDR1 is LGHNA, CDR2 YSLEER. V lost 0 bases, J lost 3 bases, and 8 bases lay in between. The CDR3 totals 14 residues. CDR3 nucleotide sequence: TGCGCCAGCAGCCAAGATCTCTCCGACTATGGCTACACCTTC. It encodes CASSQDLSDYGYTF.

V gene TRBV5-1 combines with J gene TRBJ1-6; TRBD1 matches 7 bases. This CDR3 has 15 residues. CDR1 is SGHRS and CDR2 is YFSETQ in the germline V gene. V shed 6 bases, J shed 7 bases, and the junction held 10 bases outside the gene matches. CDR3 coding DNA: TGCGCCAGCACCCTACAGGGGTTGGGCAATTCACCCCTCCACTTT. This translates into CASTLQGLGNSPLHF.

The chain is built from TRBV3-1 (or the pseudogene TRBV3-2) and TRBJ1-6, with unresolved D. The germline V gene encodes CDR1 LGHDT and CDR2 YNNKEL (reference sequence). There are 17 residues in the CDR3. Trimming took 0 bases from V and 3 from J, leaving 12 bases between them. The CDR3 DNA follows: TGTGCCAGCAGCCAAGATTTGAGTGCGGTCTATAATTCACCCCTCCACTTT. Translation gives CASSQDLSAVYNSPLHF.

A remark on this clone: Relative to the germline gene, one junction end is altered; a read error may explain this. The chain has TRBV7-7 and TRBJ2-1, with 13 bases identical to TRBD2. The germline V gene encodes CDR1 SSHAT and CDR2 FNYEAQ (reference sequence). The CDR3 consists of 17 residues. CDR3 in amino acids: CASSLGRLAGGQDEQFF. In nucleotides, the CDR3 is TGTGCTAGCAGCTTAGGAAGACTAGCGGGGGGCCAGGATGAGCAGTTCTTC.

The CDR3 DNA follows: TGTGCCATCAGTGGAGGGACTAGCGGGGGGGTGACCTACAATGAGCAGTTCTTC. Protein sequence: CAISGGTSGGVTYNEQFF. The chain joins TRBV10-3 to TRBJ2-1, with 16 bases identical to TRBD2. Germline CDR1 is ENHRY and CDR2 is SYGVKD. Trimming cost V 4 bases and J 2 bases; bases outside gene matches: 5. The length of the CDR3 is 18 residues.

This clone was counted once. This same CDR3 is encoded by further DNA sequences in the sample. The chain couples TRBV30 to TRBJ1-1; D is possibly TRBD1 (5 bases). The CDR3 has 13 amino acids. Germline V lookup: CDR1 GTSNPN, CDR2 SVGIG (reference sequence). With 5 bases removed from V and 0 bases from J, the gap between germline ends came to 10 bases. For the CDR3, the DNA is TGTGCCTGGGGCAGGGCCCTGAACACTGAAGCTTTCTTT. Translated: CAWGRALNTEAFF.

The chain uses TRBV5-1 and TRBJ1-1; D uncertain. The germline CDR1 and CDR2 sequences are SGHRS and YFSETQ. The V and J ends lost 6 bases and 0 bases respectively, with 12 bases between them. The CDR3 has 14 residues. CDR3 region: CASKSGSMNTEAFF. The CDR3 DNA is TGCGCCAGCAAGTCCGGTTCTATGAACACTGAAGCTTTCTTT.

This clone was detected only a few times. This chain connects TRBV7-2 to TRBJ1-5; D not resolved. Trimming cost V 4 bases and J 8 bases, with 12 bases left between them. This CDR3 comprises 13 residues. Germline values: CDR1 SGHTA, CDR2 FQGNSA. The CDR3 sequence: CASSSRWSEPQHF. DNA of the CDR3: TGTGCCAGCAGCTCTAGATGGTCCGAGCCCCAGCATTTT.

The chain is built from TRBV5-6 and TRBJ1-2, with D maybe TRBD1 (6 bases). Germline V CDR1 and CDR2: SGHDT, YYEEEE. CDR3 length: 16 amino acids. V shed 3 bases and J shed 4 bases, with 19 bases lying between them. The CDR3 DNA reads TGTGCCAGCAGCTCCTATTCGGGGGGGCCAGGCTATGGCTACACCTTC. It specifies CASSSYSGGPGYGYTF.

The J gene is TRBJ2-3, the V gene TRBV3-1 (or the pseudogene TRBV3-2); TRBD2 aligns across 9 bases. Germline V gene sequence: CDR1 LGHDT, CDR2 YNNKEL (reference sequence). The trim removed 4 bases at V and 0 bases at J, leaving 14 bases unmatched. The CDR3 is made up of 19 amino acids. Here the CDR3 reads CASSLSSVAGAASTDTQYF. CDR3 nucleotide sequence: TGTGCCAGCAGCCTTTCCAGCGTAGCGGGGGCAGCGAGCACAGATACGCAGTATTTT.

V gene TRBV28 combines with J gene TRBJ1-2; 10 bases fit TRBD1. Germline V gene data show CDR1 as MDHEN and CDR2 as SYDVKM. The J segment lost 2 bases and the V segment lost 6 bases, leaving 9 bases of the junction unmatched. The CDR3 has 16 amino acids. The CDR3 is CASRTGGELVNYGYTF. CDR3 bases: TGTGCCAGCAGGACAGGGGGCGAGTTGGTAAACTATGGCTACACCTTC.

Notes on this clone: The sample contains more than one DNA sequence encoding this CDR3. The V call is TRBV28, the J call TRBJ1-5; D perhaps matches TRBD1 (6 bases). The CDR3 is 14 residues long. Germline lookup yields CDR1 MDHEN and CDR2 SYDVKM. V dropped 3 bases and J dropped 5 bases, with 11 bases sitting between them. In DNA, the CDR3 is TGTGCCAGCAGTTTGGGGGGGGGCTATCAGCCCCAGCATTTT. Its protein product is CASSLGGGYQPQHF.

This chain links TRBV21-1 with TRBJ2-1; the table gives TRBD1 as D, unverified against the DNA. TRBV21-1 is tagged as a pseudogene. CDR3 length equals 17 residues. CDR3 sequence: CASSIASRQGGYNEQFF. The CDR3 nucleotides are TGTGCCAGCAGCATTGCAAGTCGCCAGGGCGGCTACAATGAGCAGTTCTTC.

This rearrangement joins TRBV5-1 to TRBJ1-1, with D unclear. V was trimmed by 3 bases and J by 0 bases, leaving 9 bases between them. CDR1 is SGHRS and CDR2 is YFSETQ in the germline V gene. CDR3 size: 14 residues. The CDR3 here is CASSSADMNTEAFF. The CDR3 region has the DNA TGCGCCAGCAGCTCAGCAGACATGAACACTGAAGCTTTCTTT. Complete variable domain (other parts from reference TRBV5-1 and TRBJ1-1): KAGVTQTPRYLIKTRGQQVTLSCSPISGHRSVSWYQQTPGQGLQFLFEYFSETQRNKGNFPGRFSGRQFSNSRSEMNVSTLELGDSALYLCASSSADMNTEAFFGQGTRLTVV.

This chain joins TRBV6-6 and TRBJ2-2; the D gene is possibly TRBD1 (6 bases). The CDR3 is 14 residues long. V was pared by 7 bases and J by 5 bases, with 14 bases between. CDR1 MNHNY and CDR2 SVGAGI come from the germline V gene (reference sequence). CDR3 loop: CASIIQGRTGELFF. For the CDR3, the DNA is TGTGCCAGCATCATACAGGGTCGTACCGGGGAGCTGTTTTTT.

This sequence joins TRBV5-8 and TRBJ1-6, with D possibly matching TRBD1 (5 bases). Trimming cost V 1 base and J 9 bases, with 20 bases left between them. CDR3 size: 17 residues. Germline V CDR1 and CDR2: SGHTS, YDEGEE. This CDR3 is CASSLKIAGFLSSPLHF. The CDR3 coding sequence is TGTGCCAGCAGCTTGAAGATTGCAGGGTTTTTATCTTCACCCCTCCACTTT.

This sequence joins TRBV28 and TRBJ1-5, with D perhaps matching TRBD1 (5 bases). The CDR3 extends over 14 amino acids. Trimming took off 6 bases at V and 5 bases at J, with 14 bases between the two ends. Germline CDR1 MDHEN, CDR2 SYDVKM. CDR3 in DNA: TGTGCCAGCAGCCGCACAGGAGCCCATCAGCCCCAGCATTTT. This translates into CASSRTGAHQPQHF.

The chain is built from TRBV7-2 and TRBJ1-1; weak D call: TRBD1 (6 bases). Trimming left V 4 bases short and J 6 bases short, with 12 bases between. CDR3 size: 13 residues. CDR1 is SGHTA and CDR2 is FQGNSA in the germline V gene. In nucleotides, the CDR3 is TGTGCCAGCAGCTCAACAGGGTCACCTGAAGCTTTCTTT. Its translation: CASSSTGSPEAFF.

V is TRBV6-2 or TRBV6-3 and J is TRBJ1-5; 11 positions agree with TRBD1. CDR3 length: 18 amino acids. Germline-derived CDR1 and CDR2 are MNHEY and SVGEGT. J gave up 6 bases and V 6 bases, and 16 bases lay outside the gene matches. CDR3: CASSLWGTGGFRSQPQHF. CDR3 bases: TGTGCCAGCAGCCTATGGGGGACAGGGGGTTTCAGAAGTCAGCCCCAGCATTTT.

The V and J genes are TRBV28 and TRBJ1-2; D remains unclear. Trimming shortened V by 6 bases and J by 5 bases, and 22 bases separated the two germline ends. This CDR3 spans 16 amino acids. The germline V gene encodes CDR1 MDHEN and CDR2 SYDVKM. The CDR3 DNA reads TGTGCCAGCAGCTCCCCCGGAGGAGACCTAAGTTATGGCTACACCTTC. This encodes CASSSPGGDLSYGYTF.

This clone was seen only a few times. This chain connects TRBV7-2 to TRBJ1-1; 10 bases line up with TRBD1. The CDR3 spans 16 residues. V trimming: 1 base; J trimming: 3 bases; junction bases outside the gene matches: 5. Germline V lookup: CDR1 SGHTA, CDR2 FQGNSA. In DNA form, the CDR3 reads TGTGCCAGCAGCTTAGGGTACGGGACAGGGGACACTGAAGCTTTCTTT. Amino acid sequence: CASSLGYGTGDTEAFF.